This T cell receptor beta chain is from a study of T-cell memory formation after mild COVID-19 (TCRdb year 2021). General notes on the study: Most TCR sequence clusters were specific to one of the two donors. In a couple of donors, T-cell clones that expanded and contracted after mild COVID-19 were tracked by sequencing TCRalpha and TCRbeta repertoires over time. Two young, previously healthy adult volunteers made up the cohort, one male and one female.

Sequencing was carried out with an Illumina NovaSeq 6000. cDNA libraries for TCRalpha and TCRbeta were prepared by 5'RACE using constant-segment primers, with sample barcodes and unique molecular identifiers added. Trizol reagent was used to extract RNA from every sample. Amplification of the libraries took two PCR steps, and the second step added a second sample barcode plus Illumina TruSeq adapters. Libraries were sequenced on an Illumina NovaSeq with 2 x 150 bp paired-end reads. Regarding the original processing steps: Demultiplexing of reads and collapsing into UMI-guided consensus sequences were performed with migec v1.2.7. Using mixcr v2.1.11, UMI consensuses were aligned to TRA and TRB V and J templates and then assembled into clonotypes. Clonotypes were classified as expanded or contracted when called significant by both edgeR and NoisET, with noise models trained on biological replicates. edgeR calls used a false discovery rate-adjusted p below 0.01 and a log2 fold-change threshold of 1. As an exploratory analysis of dynamics, max-normalized trajectories of the 1000 most abundant clonotypes were examined by PCA with hierarchical clustering. Each responding clone was given a CD4 or CD8 phenotype based on the CD4+ and CD8+ repertoires, which had been sequenced separately. The public reads were reanalyzed by TCRdb: fastp trimming at Q25, MiXCR alignment, in-frame beta chains only. Identical CDR3 protein sequences are pooled into one entry, listed with their most common genes and DNA. It is TCRdb's table, rather than the study itself, that gives the V and J calls and clone size. The sample table records 450,000 to 700,000 distinct CDR3 sequences; under 20% of these occur just once. The biggest ten clones account for around 12% of the sample.

In the case of this clonotype: It has no known antigen specificity. Base qualities are not at hand, and no much larger clone is one base apart.

Overall study outcomes, separate from this receptor: The study included only a couple of mild cases, and larger cohorts that include severe cases with pre-infection samples were judged to be necessary. Clones contracting from day 15 to 85 had balanced CD4/CD8 phenotypes, while a second wave expanding from day 15 to 37 was biased towards CD4+. The detection of some responding clones in pre-infection memory suggests that pre-existing cross-reactive memory T cells joined the SARS-CoV-2 response. Contracting CD4+ clones were found mainly in CM and EM memory subsets, while CD8+ clones were enriched in EMRA. SARS-CoV-2 specificity of the second-wave clones peaking on day 37 was not confirmed.

PBMCs were isolated by Ficoll-Paque density gradient centrifugation. V lost 2 bases and J lost 3 bases, and the count of bases not matched to a germline gene is 7. CDR1 MNHEY and CDR2 SVGAGI were looked up in the germline V gene. The cysteine opens and the phenylalanine closes a CDR3 of 15 amino acids. The read is trimmed to its CDR3 DNA, 45 bases read in frame from base 1. The receptor was derived from an adult woman who had mild COVID-19 (a few samples of this study predate the infection). The sample titles of this study are shuffled in the database, so cell type and time point are left out; the donor was told from shared clones. In this chain, TRBV6-5 is recombined with TRBJ2-7, with TRBD2 identical over 7 junction bases. The sequenced sample consisted of PBMCs or a T cell subset sorted from them (not recorded which). In nucleotide form, the sequence is TGTGCCAGCAGTTACAGACTAGCCTCCGTCTACGAGCAGTACTTC. The resulting protein is CASSYRLASVYEQYF.